What follows are 21 T cell receptor beta chains derived from one specimen sequenced in a study of blood T cells in healthy people across ages (dated by TCRdb to the mid-2010s). Libraries came from 5' RACE. TCRdb lists the instrument as Illumina HiSeq 2500. A second about 7 to 11 cycle PCR used a sample-barcoded 5' primer and a J-beta primer mix. The public reads were quality trimmed at Q25 with fastp and then assembled into clones with MiXCR by TCRdb, keeping productive beta chains. Each entry is one CDR3 protein sequence, shown with its most common DNA and genes. The sample contains about a million distinct CDR3 sequences, roughly 51% of them found a single time. About a fifth of the sample is held by the ten biggest clonotypes. The sequencing input was blood. These TCRs come from a woman in her sixties or seventies in good health.

This sequence joins TRBV24-1 and TRBJ1-5; D gene uncertain. CDR3 length equals 13 residues. Per germline, CDR1 KGHDR and CDR2 SFDVKD. The V end was cut by 4 bases, the J end by 4 bases, with 7 bases between. The CDR3 region is CATSDRKNQPQHF. The CDR3, as DNA: TGTGCCACCAGTGACAGGAAGAATCAGCCCCAGCATTTT.

About this clonotype: The junction and the germline gene differ at one end; a read error may be behind it. CDR3 sequence: CTSSPGLTYEQYF. CDR3 nucleotides: TGCACCAGCTCGCCGGGACTAACCTACGAGCAGTACTTC. V and J are TRBV18 and TRBJ2-7; 7 bases match TRBD2. The CDR3 contains 13 residues. The germline CDR1 and CDR2 sequences are KGHSH and LQKENI.

In its sample, this clonotype was seen many times. J is TRBJ2-7 and V is TRBV4-1, with no clear D. This CDR3 has 12 amino acids. V was pared by 1 base and J by 7 bases, with 8 bases between. Germline V gene sequence: CDR1 MGHRA, CDR2 YSYEKL. In DNA, the CDR3 is TGCGCCAGCAGCCAAGGGTCTGGGGAGCAGTACTTC. As protein: CASSQGSGEQYF.

This clonotype was detected a few times. The rearrangement joins TRBV12-3 or TRBV12-4 to TRBJ2-3; no reliable D call. The CDR3 length is 15 residues. Deletions cut 6 bases from V and 2 bases from J, with 15 bases between. The CDR3 protein is CASRLNSLFTDTQYF. CDR3 bases: TGTGCCAGCAGACTTAACTCCTTATTCACAGATACGCAGTATTTT.

V is TRBV28 and J is TRBJ2-7, with 14 bases fitting TRBD2. Germline lookup yields CDR1 MDHEN and CDR2 SYDVKM. There are 16 residues in the CDR3. V shed 6 bases, J shed 0 bases, and the junction held 4 bases outside the gene matches. The CDR3 reads CASRGTSGGLSYEQYF. The DNA of the CDR3 is TGTGCCAGCAGAGGGACTAGCGGGGGACTCTCCTACGAGCAGTACTTC. Filled out from reference TRBV28 and TRBJ2-7, the complete variable domain reads DVKVTQSSRYLVKRTGEKVFLECVQDMDHENMFWYRQDPGLGLRLIYFSYDVKMKEKGDIPEGYSVSREKKERFSLILESASTNQTSMYLCASRGTSGGLSYEQYFGPGTRLTVT.

In its sample, this clonotype was seen a few times. The J gene is TRBJ1-6, the V gene TRBV11-1; no firm D call. The CDR3 sequence is 13 residues long. CDR1 and CDR2 (germline): SGHAT, FQDESV (reference sequence). Trimming cost V 1 base and J 7 bases, with 5 bases left between them. CDR3: CASSLGQNSPLHF. DNA for the CDR3: TGTGCCAGCAGCTTAGGACAAAATTCACCCCTCCACTTT.

With regard to this clonotype: The junction departs from the called germline gene at one end, perhaps through a read error. The chain employs TRBV7-9 and TRBJ1-6, with D possibly matching TRBD1 (6 bases). This CDR3 is built from 14 residues. Germline V lookup: CDR1 SEHNR, CDR2 FQNEAQ (reference sequence). The CDR3 DNA follows: TGTGCCTGCAGCTTTGGACAGCGGCGGTCACCCCTCCACTTT. Translation gives CACSFGQRRSPLHF.

As regards this clonotype: One end of the junction is discordant with germline, which a read error may explain. V and J are TRBV7-2 and TRBJ1-2, with D perhaps matching TRBD1 (5 bases). The CDR3 runs 13 residues. From germline, CDR1 is SGHTA and CDR2 FQGNSA. For the CDR3, the DNA is TGTGCCGGCAGCTTGGACAATAACTATGGCTACACCTTC. Its translation is CAGSLDNNYGYTF.

The chain employs TRBV29-1 and TRBJ2-3, with TRBD1 identical over 8 bases. This CDR3 comprises 13 residues. Germline assignment: CDR1 SQVTM and CDR2 ANQGSEA. The J segment lost 3 bases and the V segment lost 4 bases, leaving 3 bases of the junction unmatched. CDR3 amino acids: CSVGTGWTDTQYF. CDR3 nucleotide sequence: TGCAGCGTTGGGACAGGGTGGACAGATACGCAGTATTTT.

This clonotype was counted between two and nine times. The chain couples TRBV2 to TRBJ2-5; no definite D call. The V gene's germline CDR1 is SNHLY and CDR2 FYNNEI. The CDR3 runs 13 residues. With 3 bases removed from V and 2 bases from J, the gap between germline ends came to 7 bases. The CDR3, as DNA: TGTGCCAGCAGTGAGCAGCGACAAGAGACCCAGTACTTC. This encodes CASSEQRQETQYF.

The chain is built from TRBV13 and TRBJ1-2, with TRBD1 as a possible D gene (6 bases). V dropped 3 bases and J dropped 1 base, with 9 bases sitting between them. In germline, CDR1 is PRHDT, CDR2 FYEKMQ (reference sequence). This CDR3 has 14 residues. The chain's CDR3 is CASSFQGINYGYTF. CDR3 sequence (DNA): TGTGCCAGCAGCTTTCAGGGGATTAACTATGGCTACACCTTC. Full variable domain (rest looked up from reference TRBV13 and TRBJ1-2): AAGVIQSPRHLIKEKRETATLKCYPIPRHDTVYWYQQGPGQDPQFLISFYEKMQSDKGSIPDRFSAQQFSDYHSELNMSSLELGDSALYFCASSFQGINYGYTFGSGTRLTVV.

This rearrangement joins TRBV25-1 to TRBJ2-3; the match to TRBD2 covers 7 bases. The V and J ends lost 6 bases and 5 bases, in that order; junction bases with no gene match: 5. The germline V gene has CDR1 MGHDK and CDR2 SYGVNS. The CDR3 totals 13 residues. In DNA, the CDR3 is TGTGCCAGCAGCCGCGGGGGAAGAGATACGCAGTATTTT. This gives the protein CASSRGGRDTQYF.

The genes are TRBV5-1 and TRBJ2-5, with 7 bases that match TRBD1. V was pared by 2 bases and J by 1 base, with 5 bases of the junction left unmatched. Per the germline V gene, CDR1 is SGHRS and CDR2 is YFSETQ. This CDR3 spans 15 amino acids. CDR3 loop: CASSFPWDSQETQYF. CDR3 DNA: TGCGCCAGCAGCTTTCCATGGGACAGCCAAGAGACCCAGTACTTC. Full variable domain (outside the CDR3, taken from reference TRBV5-1 and TRBJ2-5): KAGVTQTPRYLIKTRGQQVTLSCSPISGHRSVSWYQQTPGQGLQFLFEYFSETQRNKGNFPGRFSGRQFSNSRSEMNVSTLELGDSALYLCASSFPWDSQETQYFGPGTRLLVL.

This clonotype was picked up a small number of times. This chain connects TRBV29-1 to TRBJ1-1, with D perhaps matching TRBD1 (5 bases). The CDR3 is 13 residues long. V dropped 6 bases and J dropped 0 bases, with 11 bases sitting between them. CDR1 is SQVTM, CDR2 ANQGSEA, per germline. The CDR3 DNA reads TGCAGCGTGGCCCGGACACTGAACACTGAAGCTTTCTTT. It is translated as CSVARTLNTEAFF.

The chain uses TRBV20-1 and TRBJ2-7; D call uncertain. Trimming pared 2 bases from V and 7 bases from J, leaving 9 bases between. Germline-derived CDR1 and CDR2 are DFQATT and SNEGSKA (reference sequence). The CDR3 length is 11 residues. This CDR3 reads CSARSGVEQYF. The CDR3 region has the DNA TGCAGTGCTAGATCGGGTGTTGAGCAGTACTTC.

V usage is TRBV7-9 and J usage is TRBJ1-5, with 10 bases aligning to TRBD1. V was clipped by 5 bases and J by 9 bases; unmatched bases: 10. The CDR3 is 15 amino acids. The germline CDR1 and CDR2 sequences are SEHNR and FQNEAQ (reference sequence). The CDR3: CASSDGTGVSLPQHF. In DNA, the CDR3 is TGTGCCAGCAGCGATGGGACAGGGGTGAGTCTGCCCCAGCATTTT.

This clonotype was picked up a small number of times. Being one base from a much bigger clone, this may be a read error. The rearrangement links TRBV20-1 to TRBJ2-5, with 10 bases matching TRBD2. Germline V CDR1 and CDR2: DFQATT, SNEGSKA (reference sequence). J gave up 11 bases and V 6 bases, and 15 bases lay outside the gene matches. The CDR3 loop spans 14 amino acids. In nucleotides, the CDR3 is TGCAGTGCATCAGCGGGAGGGATATACAATGAGCAGTACTTC. Its translation is CSASAGGIYNEQYF.

This sequence joins TRBV4-2 and TRBJ2-5; TRBD1 agrees at 7 bases. In germline, CDR1 is LGHNA, CDR2 YNFKEQ. This CDR3 spans 16 amino acids. V lost 4 bases and J lost 4; bases outside the gene matches: 12. DNA for the CDR3: TGTGCCAGCAGCCCTCAAGGACAGGCCCTGAGAGAGACCCAGTACTTC. Translation: CASSPQGQALRETQYF.

The rearrangement joins TRBV4-1 to TRBJ1-5; 9 bases are shared with TRBD1. The CDR3 is 17 residues long. Per the germline V gene, CDR1 is MGHRA and CDR2 is YSYEKL. Unmatched junction bases numbered 10, after V lost 4 bases and J lost 3 bases. The CDR3 region has the DNA TGCGCCAGCAGCCCACAGGGGGCCGCGTACTACAATCAGCCCCAGCATTTT. Its protein product is CASSPQGAAYYNQPQHF.

The chain is built from TRBV20-1 and TRBJ2-7, with D possibly matching TRBD1 (5 bases). Trimming pared 3 bases from V and 0 bases from J, leaving 15 bases between. Germline-derived CDR1 and CDR2 are DFQATT and SNEGSKA (reference sequence). This CDR3 is built from 15 residues. The CDR3: CSASLQDANSYEQYF. The CDR3 DNA reads TGCAGTGCTAGCTTACAGGACGCCAACTCCTACGAGCAGTACTTC.

This clonotype was picked up many times. The chain carries TRBV27 and TRBJ2-1; 14 positions agree with TRBD2. Germline assignment: CDR1 MNHEY and CDR2 SMNVEV (reference sequence). This CDR3 comprises 19 residues. V was pared by 5 bases and J by 4 bases, with 13 bases of the junction left unmatched. The chain's CDR3 is CASSPGLAGGRLQYNEQFF. CDR3 in DNA: TGTGCCAGCAGTCCCGGACTAGCGGGGGGACGACTCCAGTACAATGAGCAGTTCTTC.